This record looks at one T cell receptor beta chain sequence and its context. The junction does not match germline at one end; this may be a read error. Other DNA sequences in the sample encode the same CDR3. Clones were sequenced by immunoSEQ multiplex PCR, and TCRdb holds only the in-frame ones, with some missing. Here the sample spans about 2 million clones, about 95% being singletons. The record originates from a study of shared clonotypes between healthy human individuals. The CDR3 consists of 10 residues. CDR1 and CDR2 from the germline V gene are DFQATT and SNEGSKA (reference sequence). Naive CD8 isolation took CD45RO-negative cells positively selected for CCR7 and excluded terminally differentiated effector memory CD45RA+ cells.

This TCR was sampled from a man younger than 35 in good health. The specimen sequenced was naive CD8+ T cells sorted from blood. The chain recombines TRBV20-1 with TRBJ2-3, with unresolved D. The chain's CDR3 is CSAIGDTQYF. CDR3 DNA sequence: TGTAGTGCAATAGGTGATACGCAGTATTTT.